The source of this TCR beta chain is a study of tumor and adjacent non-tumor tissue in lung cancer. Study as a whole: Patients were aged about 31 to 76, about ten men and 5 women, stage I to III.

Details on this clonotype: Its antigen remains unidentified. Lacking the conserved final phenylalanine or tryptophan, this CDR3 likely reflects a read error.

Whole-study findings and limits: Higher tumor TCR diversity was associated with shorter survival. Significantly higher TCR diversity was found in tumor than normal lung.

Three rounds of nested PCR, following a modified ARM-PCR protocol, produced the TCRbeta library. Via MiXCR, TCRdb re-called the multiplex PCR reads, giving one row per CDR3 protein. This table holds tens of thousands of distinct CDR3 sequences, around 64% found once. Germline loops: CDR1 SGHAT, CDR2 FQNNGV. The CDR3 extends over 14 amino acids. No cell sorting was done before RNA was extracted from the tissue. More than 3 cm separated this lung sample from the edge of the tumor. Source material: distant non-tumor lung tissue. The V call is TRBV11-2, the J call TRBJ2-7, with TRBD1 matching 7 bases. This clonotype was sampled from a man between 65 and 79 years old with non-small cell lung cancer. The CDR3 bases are TGTGCCACCAGCTTAGGGGACAGAAACTACGAGCAGTACTCC. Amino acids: CATSLGDRNYEQYS.